The sequence of this T cell receptor beta chain was determined in a study of blood T cell repertoires in COVID-19. Study in general: Collection of acute and convalescent COVID-19 samples took place in the United States, Italy and Spain. Sources were T cells, B-cell-depleted T cells, or PBMCs; the material itself was cDNA or gDNA.

Method: immunoSEQ multiplex PCR; TCRdb's copy keeps in-frame clones and lacks some. The table has about 260,000 clones, approximately 91% seen once. The CDR3 sequence is 12 residues long. Germline CDR1 and CDR2: SQVTM and ANQGSEA. The sample holds one count of this clone. This TCR derives from a person aged 18 to 30 with COVID-19, enrolled during active disease. Sequences were obtained from peripheral blood. The rearrangement joins TRBV29-1 to TRBJ2-1, with a tentative D call TRBD1 (7 bases). This CDR3 reads CGGGGTYNEQFF. In DNA form, the CDR3 reads TGCGGAGGAGGGGGCACTTACAATGAGCAGTTCTTC.